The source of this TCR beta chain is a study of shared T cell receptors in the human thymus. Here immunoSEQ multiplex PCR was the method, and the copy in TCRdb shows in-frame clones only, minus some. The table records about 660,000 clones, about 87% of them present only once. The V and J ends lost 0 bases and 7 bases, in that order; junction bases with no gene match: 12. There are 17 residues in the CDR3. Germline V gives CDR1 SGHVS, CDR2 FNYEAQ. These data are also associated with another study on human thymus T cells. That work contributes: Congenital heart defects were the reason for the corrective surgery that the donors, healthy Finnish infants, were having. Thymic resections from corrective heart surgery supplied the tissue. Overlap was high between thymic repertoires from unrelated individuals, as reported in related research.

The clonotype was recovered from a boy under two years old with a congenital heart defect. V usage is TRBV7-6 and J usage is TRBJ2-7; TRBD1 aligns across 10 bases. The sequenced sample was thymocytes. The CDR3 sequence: CASSLAKAGQGLKEQYF. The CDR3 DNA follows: TGTGCCAGCAGCTTAGCTAAGGCGGGACAGGGGCTGAAAGAGCAGTACTTC. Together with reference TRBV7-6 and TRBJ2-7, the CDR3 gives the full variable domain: GAGVSQSPRYKVTKRGQDVALRCDPISGHVSLYWYRQALGQGPEFLTYFNYEAQQDKSGLPNDRFSAERPEGSISTLTIQRTEQRDSAMYRCASSLAKAGQGLKEQYFGPGTRLTVT.